One sample yielded the 13 T cell receptor beta chains listed below, sequenced in a study of regulatory T cells in long-lasting Graves disease (dated by TCRdb to about 2021). The time point label, as the study defines it: persistent/refractory GD, antithyroid drugs over 5 years with positive TRAb. RNA was extracted from PBMCs in TRIzol for both TCR sequencing and RNA sequencing. Library method: multiplex PCR. Instrument on record: Illumina HiSeq 4000. TCR beta libraries were built with iRepertoire HTBI primers and Arm-PCR amplification of CDR3 regions. TCRdb trimmed the raw reads at Q25, called clones with MiXCR and kept productive beta chains. Every entry covers one CDR3 protein and lists the most common genes and DNA from its rows. Here the sample has around 510,000 distinct CDR3 sequences; less than 25% occur a single time. In total, the top ten clones hold 7.8% of the sample. The sequencing used peripheral blood mononuclear cells (PBMCs), collected when the disease was refractory, from a patient treated with antithyroid drugs. All receptors derive from a female donor with Graves disease.

This clonotype was counted at least ten times. This rearrangement joins TRBV11-2 to TRBJ2-5; possible D gene TRBD1, 6 bases. Germline-derived CDR1 and CDR2 are SGHAT and FQNNGV. Trimming cost V 10 bases and J 8 bases, with 17 bases left between them. CDR3 length: 12 residues. The CDR3 reads CATGNTGPTQYF. Here the CDR3 DNA reads TGTGCCACGGGGAACACAGGGCCCACCCAGTACTTC.

This clonotype was observed at least ten times. The J gene is TRBJ2-7, the V gene TRBV27, with D perhaps matching TRBD1 or TRBD2 (5 bases each). The CDR3 contains 16 residues. Germline V lookup: CDR1 MNHEY, CDR2 SMNVEV (reference sequence). V shed 3 bases and J shed 3 bases, with 18 bases lying between them. The CDR3 region has the DNA TGTGCCAGCAGTTTGAGGGGTCTCGGGATAAACTACGAGCAGTACTTC. Translating gives CASSLRGLGINYEQYF.

There are a few counts of this clonotype. The chain employs TRBV29-1 and TRBJ1-1, with 8 positions matching TRBD1. Germline V gene data show CDR1 as SQVTM and CDR2 as ANQGSEA. The junction had 5 bases not matched to a gene; V was cut back by 3 bases and J by 8 bases. The CDR3 length is 12 residues. The CDR3 protein is CSVEINRGEAFF. In DNA form, the CDR3 reads TGCAGCGTTGAGATAAACAGGGGGGAAGCTTTCTTT. Full variable domain (missing parts from reference TRBV29-1 and TRBJ1-1): SAVISQKPSRDICQRGTSLTIQCQVDSQVTMMFWYRQQPGQSLTLIATANQGSEATYESGFVIDKFPISRPNLTFSTLTVSNMSPEDSSIYLCSVEINRGEAFFGQGTRLTVV.

The chain joins TRBV5-6 to TRBJ2-5, with unresolved D. The V gene lost 0 bases and the J gene lost 2 bases, with 8 bases spanning the gap. Looked up from germline, CDR1 is SGHDT and CDR2 is YYEEEE. The CDR3 contains 14 residues. CDR3 nucleotide sequence: TGTGCCAGCAGCTTGGCCGACTTACAAGAGACCCAGTACTTC. This gives the protein CASSLADLQETQYF.

Comments on this clonotype: This could be a read error, since a much larger clone is one nucleotide away. This chain joins TRBV3-1 and TRBJ1-6; TRBD1 might be the D (5 bases). V was shortened by 5 bases and J by 9 bases, with 14 bases between the two germline ends. From germline, CDR1 is LGHDT and CDR2 YNNKEL (reference sequence). The length of the CDR3 is 14 residues. The CDR3 bases are TGTGCCAGCAGCGCACAGGCCCTCGGTTCACCCCTCCACTTT. Translated: CASSAQALGSPLHF.

This chain links TRBV6-1 with TRBJ2-7; TRBD1 aligns across 10 bases. This CDR3 contains 15 residues. CDR1 MNHNS and CDR2 SASEGT come from the germline V gene. V shed 3 bases and J 5 bases; nucleotides not matched to a gene: 7. In nucleotides, the CDR3 is TGTGCCAGCAGTGAGGGGACAGGGGAAATGGACGAGCAGTACTTC. Its translation: CASSEGTGEMDEQYF.

This clonotype was seen at least ten times. V is TRBV11-2 and J is TRBJ2-5; possibly TRBD1 or TRBD2 for D (6 bases each). Germline V gives CDR1 SGHAT, CDR2 FQNNGV. The CDR3 has 19 amino acids. V was shortened by 5 bases and J by 3 bases, with 28 bases between the two germline ends. CDR3 sequence: CASSPSPPGGPLIKETQYF. The CDR3 nucleotides are TGTGCCAGCAGCCCGAGCCCACCTGGGGGGCCGTTGATAAAAGAGACCCAGTACTTC.

This rearrangement joins TRBV5-1 to TRBJ2-7; 8 bases agree with TRBD2. The V gene end was trimmed by 2 bases and the J gene end by 7 bases; junction bases not matched to a gene: 8. This CDR3 has 14 residues. Germline loops: CDR1 SGHRS, CDR2 YFSETQ. CDR3 amino acids: CASSFTSGLGEQYF. CDR3 coding DNA: TGCGCCAGCAGCTTTACTAGCGGCCTGGGTGAGCAGTACTTC. Full variable domain (missing parts from reference TRBV5-1 and TRBJ2-7): KAGVTQTPRYLIKTRGQQVTLSCSPISGHRSVSWYQQTPGQGLQFLFEYFSETQRNKGNFPGRFSGRQFSNSRSEMNVSTLELGDSALYLCASSFTSGLGEQYFGPGTRLTVT.

This clonotype turned up a few times. The chain's CDR3 is CASSQAGTRGPQETQYF. The DNA of the CDR3 is TGTGCCAGCAGCCAGGCTGGGACTAGAGGACCGCAAGAGACCCAGTACTTC. The chain couples TRBV3-1 to TRBJ2-5; 8 bases fit TRBD2. Germline lookup yields CDR1 LGHDT and CDR2 YNNKEL (reference sequence). With V trimmed by 3 bases and J by 2 bases, 11 bases remained unmatched. CDR3 length equals 17 residues.

This clonotype was detected ten times or more. The chain employs TRBV6-1 and TRBJ2-5, with D tentatively TRBD1 or TRBD2 (5 bases each). The germline V gene encodes CDR1 MNHNS and CDR2 SASEGT. This CDR3 comprises 13 residues. Between the trimmed V and J ends, which lost 3 bases and 5 bases, there was a span of 10 bases. In nucleotides, the CDR3 is TGTGCCAGCAGTGATGGCAGGGAGGAGACCCAGTACTTC. Translation gives CASSDGREETQYF.

The V call is TRBV7-2, the J call TRBJ2-1; the match to TRBD2 covers 8 bases. The germline V gene encodes CDR1 SGHTA and CDR2 FQGNSA. This CDR3 has 14 residues. The ends lost 10 bases at V and 12 bases at J; junction bases unmatched: 17. In DNA, the CDR3 is TGTGCCAAATTCCTAGCGGGCCCCGGTCAGGGGCAGTTCTTC. Protein: CAKFLAGPGQGQFF.

This clonotype was recorded many times. The gene calls are TRBV28 and TRBJ2-7; 11 bases fit TRBD1. This CDR3 contains 14 residues. Germline CDR1 is MDHEN and CDR2 is SYDVKM. With V trimmed by 7 bases and J by 5 bases, 7 bases remained unmatched. CDR3 sequence: CASTLWGQGDEQYF. CDR3 coding DNA: TGTGCCAGCACCTTGTGGGGACAGGGGGACGAGCAGTACTTC.

A word on this clonotype: A much larger clone lies one base from this, so it may be a read error. The gene calls are TRBV6-1 and TRBJ2-7, with D perhaps matching TRBD2 (6 bases). The germline V gene encodes CDR1 MNHNS and CDR2 SASEGT. The CDR3 runs 17 residues. CDR3 bases: TGTGCCAGCAGTGAATTACGCTTCGGAGCAGCGGGCTACGAGCAGCACTTC. Protein: CASSELRFGAAGYEQHF.